This T cell receptor (beta chain) is drawn from a study of PD-1 blockade in mismatch repair-deficient tumors (dated by TCRdb to the late 2010s). About the investigation overall: Between late 2013 and 2016, the trial enrolled 75 to 95 consecutive patients with roughly twelve types of mismatch repair-deficient cancer, all of whom had received prior treatment and were progressing. Tumor-associated T cell clones in the peripheral blood of patients responding to PD-1 blockade were tracked using deep sequencing of TCR CDR3 regions.

The library was made by the immunoSEQ multiplex PCR assay. Entries here come from immuneACCESS through TCRdb and include only in-frame sequences with V and J called. Some clones fail to appear in such tables; in the studies checked, an unresolved V gene covers under half of the shortfall, and the cause of the remainder is unknown. In this sample the table shows 30,000 to 45,000 clones, 75% to 90% of which occur a single time. The ten largest clonotypes hold around 0.99% of the sample. Broader findings and caveats from the paper: After pembrolizumab, tumor-resident clones, which were often undetectable in blood before treatment, expanded rapidly and then contracted, generally ahead of radiologic responses.

CDR1 and CDR2, per the germline V gene, are KGHSH and LQKENI. Trimming accounts for 3 bases at V and 2 bases at J, while the number of junction bases matched to no gene is 5. The CDR3 sequence holds 17 residues, the cysteine and phenylalanine included. Of all the DNA, just the CDR3 is kept, 51 bases in frame from base 1. For each enrolled patient, mismatch repair deficiency was established using either polymerase chain reaction or immunohistochemistry. TCR sequencing was carried out for a few patients who responded to pembrolizumab therapy. The phase II trial prospectively evaluated PD-1 blockade with pembrolizumab in advanced mismatch repair-deficient cancers, independent of tissue of origin. Peripheral blood T cell samples were gathered serially, both before PD-1 blockade started and at multiple time points afterward. The timing of each blood sample was reported as weeks after the first dose of pembrolizumab.

A remark on this clone: Its specific antigen is unknown. No much larger clone exists at a distance of one base, and base qualities are not known.

The clonotype was recovered from an adult with mismatch repair-deficient cancer. The chain was built from TRBV18 and TRBJ1-5; 12 nucleotides in the junction match TRBD1. The sample in question was PBMCs, obtained approximately 41 weeks after starting pembrolizumab. The CDR3 region reads CASSPGQGAWGNQPQHF. In nucleotides, the sequence is TGTGCCAGCTCACCGGGACAGGGGGCATGGGGCAATCAGCCCCAGCATTTT. The CDR3, completed at both ends by the reference TRBV18 and TRBJ1-5 genes, gives the full variable domain NAGVMQNPRHLVRRRGQEARLRCSPMKGHSHVYWYRQLPEEGLKFMVYLQKENIIDESGMPKERFSAEFPKEGPSILRIQQVVRGDSAAYFCASSPGQGAWGNQPQHFGDGTRLSIL.